Below, 15 T cell receptor beta chains from the same sample are listed, as sequenced in a study of T cells and Merkel cell carcinoma outcomes. Sequencing was performed with immunoSEQ multiplex PCR; in TCRdb, only in-frame clones are kept and a portion is missing. The data contain 15,000 to 16,000 clones, roughly 76% of them seen just once; the ten biggest clones take up roughly 10%. The sample was tumor tissue from Merkel cell carcinoma. The receptor source for this set is a human donor with Merkel cell carcinoma.

The rearrangement joins TRBV2 to TRBJ2-2; tentatively, D is TRBD2 (5 bases). Between the trimmed V and J ends, which lost 8 bases and 4 bases, there was a span of 11 bases. This CDR3 is 13 amino acids long. CDR1 and CDR2 from the germline V gene are SNHLY and FYNNEI. DNA of the CDR3: TGTGCCAGCGGGGAGCGCCCCACCGGGGAGCTGTTTTTT. This translates into CASGERPTGELFF.

The CDR3 is CASRSLLKGGGTEAFF. The CDR3 DNA reads as TGTGCCAGCAGATCCCTTTTAAAGGGCGGGGGAACTGAAGCTTTCTTT. The chain joins TRBV28 to TRBJ1-1, with a weak D call TRBD1 (5 bases). Per germline, CDR1 MDHEN and CDR2 SYDVKM. Trimming pared 6 bases from V and 5 bases from J, leaving 22 bases between. The CDR3 is 16 residues long.

The chain recombines TRBV4-1 with TRBJ2-3; the match to TRBD1 covers 9 bases. The CDR3 is 15 residues long. The ends lost 6 bases at V and 3 bases at J; junction bases unmatched: 7. CDR1 and CDR2 from the germline V gene are MGHRA and YSYEKL. In nucleotides, the CDR3 is TGCGCCAGCAGACCCCAGGGACAGGGAACAGATACGCAGTATTTT. Translating gives CASRPQGQGTDTQYF.

The chain employs TRBV5-6 and TRBJ1-1; D ambiguous. Trimming took off 3 bases at V and 0 bases at J, with 9 bases between the two ends. This CDR3 has 14 amino acids. Per germline, CDR1 SGHDT and CDR2 YYEEEE. CDR3 sequence (DNA): TGTGCCAGCAGCTCCCAGGAGCTGAACACTGAAGCTTTCTTT. Translation gives CASSSQELNTEAFF.

The chain combines TRBV9 with TRBJ2-3; D is unclear. CDR1 and CDR2 (germline): SGDLS, YYNGEE. V dropped 3 bases and J dropped 1 base, with 12 bases sitting between them. This CDR3 has 15 amino acids. CDR3 sequence: CASSASGLRTDTQYF. For the CDR3, the DNA is TGTGCCAGCAGCGCATCCGGGCTCCGCACAGATACGCAGTATTTT.

The rearrangement links TRBV6-5 to TRBJ1-1; 7 bases fit TRBD1. The germline V gene encodes CDR1 MNHEY and CDR2 SVGAGI. The CDR3 runs 14 residues. J lost 1 base, V lost 2 bases, and 1 base had no gene match. This CDR3 reads CASSYTGANTEAFF. Written as DNA, the CDR3 is TGTGCCAGCAGTTACACAGGGGCGAACACTGAAGCTTTCTTT.

The J gene is TRBJ2-7, the V gene TRBV13, with D possibly being TRBD1 (6 bases). The CDR3 covers 14 residues. The germline gives CDR1 PRHDT, CDR2 FYEKMQ (reference sequence). V lost 4 bases and J 3 bases, leaving 13 bases between the germline ends. Written as DNA, the CDR3 is TGTGCCAGCAGCTACCGGACAGAAGACTACGAGCAGTACTTC. Its translation is CASSYRTEDYEQYF.

The chain recombines TRBV9 with TRBJ2-5; D is possibly TRBD2 (6 bases). CDR3 size: 15 residues. The ends were cut back, 0 bases at V and 4 bases at J, with 13 bases in the middle. In germline, CDR1 is SGDLS, CDR2 YYNGEE. CDR3 sequence: CASSVDRGTGETQYF. The CDR3 bases are TGTGCCAGCAGCGTAGATCGGGGGACGGGAGAGACCCAGTACTTC.

The chain recombines TRBV5-1 with TRBJ1-1; D might be TRBD1 (6 bases). The germline V gene has CDR1 SGHRS and CDR2 YFSETQ. V was trimmed by 4 bases and J by 6 bases, leaving 10 bases between them. The CDR3 extends over 12 amino acids. In DNA, the CDR3 is TGCGCCAGCAGCCCGGGGGGCTCTGAAGCTTTCTTT. It specifies CASSPGGSEAFF.

This rearrangement joins TRBV11-2 to TRBJ1-2; no definite D call. With 0 bases removed from V and 8 bases from J, the gap between germline ends came to 7 bases. The CDR3 sequence is 12 residues long. From germline, CDR1 is SGHAT and CDR2 FQNNGV. CDR3: CASSLEGDGYTF. For the CDR3, the DNA is TGTGCCAGCAGCTTAGAGGGTGACGGCTACACCTTC. The full variable domain, its missing parts supplied by reference TRBV11-2 and TRBJ1-2, is EAGVAQSPRYKIIEKRQSVAFWCNPISGHATLYWYQQILGQGPKLLIQFQNNGVVDDSQLPKDRFSAERLKGVDSTLKIQPAKLEDSAVYLCASSLEGDGYTFGSGTRLTVV.

The V call is TRBV9, the J call TRBJ2-7; tentatively, D is TRBD1 (7 bases). The V gene's germline CDR1 is SGDLS and CDR2 YYNGEE. The CDR3 length is 14 residues. V shed 4 bases and J shed 3 bases, with 14 bases lying between them. CDR3 nucleotides: TGTGCCAGCAGCACGATGCAGGGGGGCTACGAGCAGTACTTC. It codes for CASSTMQGGYEQYF.

This clone was seen once. The chain has TRBV6-1 and TRBJ1-6, with D possibly being TRBD1 (6 bases). The CDR3 consists of 13 residues. Trimming left V 4 bases short and J 10 bases short, with 11 bases between. In germline, CDR1 is MNHNS, CDR2 SASEGT. This CDR3 reads CASSGGQGSPLHF. As DNA, the CDR3 is TGTGCCAGCAGTGGTGGCCAGGGGTCACCCCTCCACTTT.

The rearrangement joins TRBV11-2 to TRBJ2-5; TRBD2 aligns across 7 bases. Unmatched junction bases numbered 8, after V lost 5 bases and J lost 5 bases. The CDR3 spans 14 residues. Germline CDR1 is SGHAT and CDR2 is FQNNGV. The CDR3 is CASSQGAGVETQYF. Written as DNA, the CDR3 is TGTGCCAGCAGCCAAGGTGCGGGAGTTGAGACCCAGTACTTC.

This clone was detected only once. The chain combines TRBV10-1 with TRBJ1-1; no clear D. Germline CDR1 WNHNN, CDR2 SYGVQD (reference sequence). The CDR3 totals 13 residues. The ends were cut back, 6 bases at V and 0 bases at J, with 8 bases in the middle. This chain's CDR3 is CASRETVNTEAFF. In nucleotides, the CDR3 is TGCGCCAGCAGGGAAACCGTGAACACTGAAGCTTTCTTT.

This clone was picked up one time. One end of the junction varies from germline; a read error may be responsible. The chain combines TRBV6-5 with TRBJ1-1, with TRBD1 matching over 8 bases. This CDR3 has 13 amino acids. The germline CDR1 and CDR2 sequences are MNHEY and SVGAGI. DNA for the CDR3: TGTGCCAGCAAAGGACAGGGAGGCACTGAAGCTTGCTTT. This gives the protein CASKGQGGTEACF.